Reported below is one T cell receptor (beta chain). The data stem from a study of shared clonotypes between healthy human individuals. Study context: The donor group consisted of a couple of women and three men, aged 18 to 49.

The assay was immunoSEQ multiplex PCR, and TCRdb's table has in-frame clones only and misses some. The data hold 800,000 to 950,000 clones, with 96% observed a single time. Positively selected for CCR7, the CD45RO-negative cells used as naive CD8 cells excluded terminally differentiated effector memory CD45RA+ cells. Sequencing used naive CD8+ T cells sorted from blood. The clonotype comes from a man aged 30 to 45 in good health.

The chain's CDR3 is CASSRPGPILNEQFF. The CDR3 bases are TGTGCCAGCAGCCGACCGGGACCAATACTCAATGAGCAGTTCTTC. The rearrangement links TRBV27 to TRBJ2-1; D tentatively reads TRBD1 or TRBD2 (5 bases each). This CDR3 contains 15 residues. V was pared by 6 bases and J by 6 bases, with 18 bases between. CDR1 is MNHEY, CDR2 SMNVEV, per germline (reference sequence).